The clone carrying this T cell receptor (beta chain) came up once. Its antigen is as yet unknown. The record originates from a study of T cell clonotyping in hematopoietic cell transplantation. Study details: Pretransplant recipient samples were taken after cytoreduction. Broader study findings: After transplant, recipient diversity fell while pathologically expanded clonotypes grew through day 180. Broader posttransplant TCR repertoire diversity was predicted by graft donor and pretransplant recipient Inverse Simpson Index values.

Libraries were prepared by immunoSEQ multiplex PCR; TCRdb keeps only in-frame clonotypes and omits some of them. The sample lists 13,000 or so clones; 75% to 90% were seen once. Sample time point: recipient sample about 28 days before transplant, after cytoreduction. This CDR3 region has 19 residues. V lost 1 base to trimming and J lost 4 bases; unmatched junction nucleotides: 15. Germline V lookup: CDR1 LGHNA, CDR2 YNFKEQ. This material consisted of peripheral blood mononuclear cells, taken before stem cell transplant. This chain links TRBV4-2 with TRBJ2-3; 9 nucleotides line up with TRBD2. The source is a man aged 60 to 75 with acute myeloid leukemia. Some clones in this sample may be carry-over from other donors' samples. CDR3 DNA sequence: TGTGCCAGCAGCCAAGTTGGGGATAGCGGGGGAGGGGGCGCAGATACGCAGTATTTT. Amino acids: CASSQVGDSGGGGADTQYF.